Presented here are 32 T cell receptor beta chains from one specimen sequenced in a study of T cell repertoires in cytomegalovirus infection. MiXCR, run by TCRdb on the reads, gives a single entry per CDR3 protein. Here the sample spans about 330,000 distinct CDR3 sequences, over 7.5% being singletons. Sample: PBMCs. These receptors all come from a human donor in good health (CMV status not recorded). Some clones in this sample may be carry-over from other donors' samples.

This clonotype was detected ten times or more. The chain employs TRBV7-2 and TRBJ1-5; 7 nucleotides line up with TRBD1. The CDR3 totals 14 residues. V shed 5 bases, J shed 8 bases, and the junction held 9 bases outside the gene matches. In germline, CDR1 is SGHTA, CDR2 FQGNSA. The DNA of the CDR3 is TGTGCCAGCAGCCCAGGGACAGCCCACGAGCCCCAGCATTTT. Translating gives CASSPGTAHEPQHF.

V gene TRBV5-1 combines with J gene TRBJ1-6, with D maybe TRBD1 (5 bases). Germline CDR1 SGHRS, CDR2 YFSETQ. Trimming pared 0 bases from V and 0 bases from J, leaving 10 bases between. The CDR3 loop spans 17 amino acids. As DNA, the CDR3 is TGCGCCAGCAGCTTGGGGGACGGGAGCTCCTATAATTCACCCCTCCACTTT. It is translated as CASSLGDGSSYNSPLHF.

The gene calls are TRBV10-3 and TRBJ2-7, with TRBD1 identical over 9 bases. With 7 bases clipped from V and 5 bases from J, the junction kept 9 bases outside the gene matches. The germline V gene has CDR1 ENHRY and CDR2 SYGVKD. The CDR3 consists of 14 residues. The CDR3 bases are TGTGCCATCACCCGACAGGGGGGAGTCCACGAGCAGTACTTC. Amino acids: CAITRQGGVHEQYF.

In its sample, this clonotype was seen a few times. The gene calls are TRBV15 and TRBJ2-4; 7 bases align to TRBD1. The germline CDR1 and CDR2 sequences are LNHNV and YYDKDF (reference sequence). V lost 8 bases and J lost 1; bases outside the gene matches: 8. This CDR3 contains 15 residues. The CDR3 DNA follows: TGTGCCACCTCCCTGAAGGGGGCGGCCAAAAACATTCAGTACTTC. Its translation is CATSLKGAAKNIQYF. The variable domain in full, with the rest retrieved from reference TRBV15 and TRBJ2-4, is DAMVIQNPRYQVTQFGKPVTLSCSQTLNHNVMYWYQQKSSQAPKLLFHYYDKDFNNEADTPDNFQSRRPNTSFCFLDIRSPGLGDTAMYLCATSLKGAAKNIQYFGAGTRLSVL.

The chain joins TRBV7-9 to TRBJ1-3, with D tentatively TRBD1 (5 bases). Trimming shortened V by 5 bases and J by 7 bases, and 15 bases separated the two germline ends. The CDR3 contains 14 residues. Germline V gene lookup returns CDR1 SEHNR and CDR2 FQNEAQ (reference sequence). The CDR3 DNA is TGTGCCAGCAGCCTACAAGGGGCCTCGAACACCATATATTTT. Translated, it gives CASSLQGASNTIYF. The whole variable domain, filled in from reference TRBV7-9 and TRBJ1-3, reads DTGVSQNPRHKITKRGQNVTFRCDPISEHNRLYWYRQTLGQGPEFLTYFQNEAQLEKSRLLSDRFSAERPKGSFSTLEIQRTEQGDSAMYLCASSLQGASNTIYFGEGSWLTVV.

The chain carries TRBV20-1 and TRBJ1-2, with 8 bases aligning to TRBD1. This CDR3 comprises 12 residues. Germline loops: CDR1 DFQATT, CDR2 SNEGSKA (reference sequence). V trimming: 4 bases; J trimming: 5 bases; junction bases outside the gene matches: 3. This chain's CDR3 is CSANQGAYGYTF. DNA of the CDR3: TGCAGTGCTAATCAGGGGGCTTATGGCTACACCTTC.

This clonotype has a count of ten or more. The genes are TRBV7-8 and TRBJ2-1, with D possibly being TRBD1 (5 bases). This CDR3 is built from 14 residues. Germline V gene lookup returns CDR1 SGHVS and CDR2 FQNEAQ. V lost 2 bases and J 4 bases, leaving 9 bases between the germline ends. CDR3 protein: CASSLSYRYNEQFF. CDR3 coding DNA: TGTGCCAGCAGCTTATCCTACAGGTACAATGAGCAGTTCTTC.

The genes are TRBV4-1 and TRBJ2-7; 8 positions agree with TRBD1. Germline V lookup: CDR1 MGHRA, CDR2 YSYEKL. Trimming at V came to 1 base and at J to 5 bases, leaving 7 bases not matched to a gene. The CDR3 covers 15 residues. The CDR3 DNA follows: TGCGCCAGCAGCCAAGGCGACAGGGGACCTAACGAGCAGTACTTC. Its protein product is CASSQGDRGPNEQYF.

The V and J genes are TRBV2 and TRBJ2-4; possible D gene TRBD1, 6 bases. The V gene's germline CDR1 is SNHLY and CDR2 FYNNEI. Trimming removed 6 bases from V and 1 base from J, with 13 bases in between. This CDR3 contains 15 residues. The DNA for the CDR3 is TGTGCCAGCAGGGACAGTTCGACGGCCAAAAACATTCAGTACTTC. Encoded protein: CASRDSSTAKNIQYF.

There are a few counts of this clonotype. The chain has TRBV19 and TRBJ2-3; 10 nucleotides line up with TRBD2. From germline, CDR1 is LNHDA and CDR2 SQIVND (reference sequence). The CDR3 contains 15 residues. V trimming: 7 bases; J trimming: 1 base; junction bases outside the gene matches: 5. In DNA form, the CDR3 reads TGTGCCAGTACCTTTAGCGGGGGGCGCACAGATACGCAGTATTTT. Amino acid sequence: CASTFSGGRTDTQYF.

This clonotype was detected a few times. V usage is TRBV6-6 and J usage is TRBJ2-3; D gene unclear. This CDR3 comprises 14 residues. Trimming took off 7 bases at V and 2 bases at J, with 13 bases between the two ends. CDR1 is MNHNY, CDR2 SVGAGI, per germline (reference sequence). The CDR3 protein is CASTETRITDTQYF. The CDR3 DNA follows: TGTGCCAGCACCGAGACCCGAATCACAGATACGCAGTATTTT.

Only a few counts were recorded for this clonotype. This sequence joins TRBV7-8 and TRBJ2-5, with 9 bases lining up with TRBD1. With V trimmed by 8 bases and J by 3 bases, 4 bases remained unmatched. This CDR3 contains 13 residues. Germline V CDR1 and CDR2: SGHVS, FQNEAQ. The CDR3 sequence: CASARDREETQYF. CDR3 in DNA: TGTGCCAGCGCCCGGGACAGGGAAGAGACCCAGTACTTC. The full variable domain, in which reference TRBV7-8 and TRBJ2-5 provide the parts outside the CDR3, is GAGVSQSPRYKVAKRGQDVALRCDPISGHVSLFWYQQALGQGPEFLTYFQNEAQLDKSGLPSDRFFAERPEGSVSTLKIQRTQQEDSAVYLCASARDREETQYFGPGTRLLVL.

This clonotype has a count of ten or more. This rearrangement joins TRBV15 to TRBJ2-2; possibly TRBD2 for D (6 bases). From germline, CDR1 is LNHNV and CDR2 YYDKDF (reference sequence). The CDR3 runs 15 residues. V was shortened by 6 bases and J by 4 bases, with 15 bases between the two germline ends. The CDR3 spells CATSRLERATGELFF. CDR3 in DNA: TGTGCCACCAGTAGACTAGAGCGTGCCACCGGGGAGCTGTTTTTT.

For the CDR3, the DNA is TGCGCCAGCAGCCCCTGGTGGGGGCCGACCTACGAGCAGTACTTC. It specifies CASSPWWGPTYEQYF. The chain carries TRBV5-1 and TRBJ2-7, with a possible D match to TRBD1 (6 bases). Trimming took 4 bases from V and 2 from J, leaving 16 bases between them. CDR3 length equals 15 residues. Germline V CDR1 and CDR2: SGHRS, YFSETQ. The full variable domain, its missing parts supplied by reference TRBV5-1 and TRBJ2-7, is KAGVTQTPRYLIKTRGQQVTLSCSPISGHRSVSWYQQTPGQGLQFLFEYFSETQRNKGNFPGRFSGRQFSNSRSEMNVSTLELGDSALYLCASSPWWGPTYEQYFGPGTRLTVT.

This rearrangement joins TRBV7-4 to TRBJ1-4, with D possibly matching TRBD1 (5 bases). The CDR3 consists of 17 residues. Between the trimmed V and J ends, which lost 1 base and 8 bases, there was a span of 20 bases. Germline CDR1 SGHVT, CDR2 SQSDAQ. CDR3 sequence: CASSLGGPDKRKEKLFF. The CDR3 region has the DNA TGTGCCAGCAGCTTAGGGGGACCTGACAAAAGGAAAGAAAAACTGTTTTTT. The whole variable domain, remainder taken from reference TRBV7-4 and TRBJ1-4, is GAGVSQSPRYKVAKRGRDVALRCDSISGHVTLYWYRQTLGQGSEVLTYSQSDAQRDKSGRPSGRFSAERPERSVSTLKIQRTEQGDSAVYLCASSLGGPDKRKEKLFFGSGTQLSVL.

This clonotype was counted at least ten times. The V gene is TRBV7-2, the J gene TRBJ1-1; unclear D gene. Germline lookup yields CDR1 SGHTA and CDR2 FQGNSA. The germline V and J ends were trimmed by 5 bases and 0 bases, with 16 bases remaining between them. The CDR3 is made up of 16 amino acids. CDR3 coding DNA: TGTGCCAGCAGCCCAGAGCAAGGACGGCTGAACACTGAAGCTTTCTTT. As protein: CASSPEQGRLNTEAFF.

J is TRBJ2-5 and V is TRBV6-6; TRBD2 matches at 10 bases. V gave up 6 bases and J gave up 1 base; unmatched junction bases: 5. The CDR3 contains 15 residues. Per the germline V gene, CDR1 is MNHNY and CDR2 is SVGAGI (reference sequence). The CDR3 sequence: CASRQLAGLQETQYF. CDR3 coding DNA: TGTGCCAGCAGGCAACTAGCGGGACTCCAAGAGACCCAGTACTTC.

The rearrangement links TRBV7-2 to TRBJ2-3; the D gene could be TRBD1 or TRBD2 (6 bases each). This CDR3 has 16 amino acids. Per the germline V gene, CDR1 is SGHTA and CDR2 is FQGNSA. The V and J ends lost 7 bases and 8 bases respectively, with 25 bases between them. CDR3 region: CASTLRGAGPPRTQYF. CDR3 bases: TGTGCCAGCACCCTTAGGGGGGCGGGGCCCCCCCGTACGCAGTATTTT.

This clonotype was detected ten times or more. The V gene is TRBV11-3, the J gene TRBJ2-1, with 7 nucleotides matching TRBD2. CDR1 is SGHNT and CDR2 is YENEEA in the germline V gene. CDR3 length equals 14 residues. The J segment lost 8 bases and the V segment lost 3 bases, leaving 7 bases of the junction unmatched. The CDR3 region has the DNA TGTGCCAGCAGCTTGGGGGGGAGTGGGGATGAGCAGTTCTTC. Amino acids: CASSLGGSGDEQFF.

The chain links TRBV19 to TRBJ2-4; 12 bases fit TRBD2. This CDR3 is built from 17 residues. CDR1 is LNHDA and CDR2 is SQIVND in the germline V gene (reference sequence). The J segment lost 3 bases and the V segment lost 3 bases, leaving 6 bases of the junction unmatched. The DNA of the CDR3 is TGTGCCAGTAGTATTCGGACTAGCGGGGACTACAAAAACATTCAGTACTTC. Translation gives CASSIRTSGDYKNIQYF.

There are many counts of this clonotype. The chain combines TRBV6-1 with TRBJ2-7, with 7 bases matching TRBD2. Germline-derived CDR1 and CDR2 are MNHNS and SASEGT. CDR3 length: 14 amino acids. V shed 1 base and J 4 bases; nucleotides not matched to a gene: 4. CDR3 nucleotide sequence: TGTGCCAGCAGTGAAGGGACTAGAGGTTACGAGCAGTACTTC. Translated, it gives CASSEGTRGYEQYF.

A few counts support this clonotype. The CDR3 is CASSYHQGASIHEQYF. DNA of the CDR3: TGTGCCAGCAGTTACCATCAGGGGGCCAGCATCCACGAGCAGTACTTC. The chain is built from TRBV6-5 and TRBJ2-7; 8 bases line up with TRBD1. V dropped 2 bases and J dropped 5; count of bases not matched to a gene: 11. This CDR3 has 16 amino acids. The germline CDR1 and CDR2 sequences are MNHEY and SVGAGI.

This clonotype was detected only a few times. This chain joins TRBV5-5 and TRBJ1-2, with 8 bases lining up with TRBD1. Germline V CDR1 and CDR2: SGHKS, YYEKEE (reference sequence). The CDR3 spans 16 residues. The V gene end was trimmed by 4 bases and the J gene end by 0 bases; junction bases not matched to a gene: 8. The CDR3: CASSPGGGQANYGYTF. Here the CDR3 DNA reads TGTGCCAGCAGCCCCGGTGGGGGACAGGCTAACTATGGCTACACCTTC.

This clonotype was detected many times. This chain connects TRBV7-2 to TRBJ1-3; unclear D gene. The CDR3 sequence is 14 residues long. Deletions cut 1 base from V and 4 bases from J, with 8 bases between. Germline loops: CDR1 SGHTA, CDR2 FQGNSA. CDR3 protein: CASSLGGLGNTIYF. In nucleotides, the CDR3 is TGTGCCAGCAGCTTAGGAGGGCTCGGAAACACCATATATTTT.

V usage is TRBV20-1 and J usage is TRBJ2-3; D assignment may be TRBD1 or TRBD2 (6 bases each). The CDR3 spans 15 residues. Germline V CDR1 and CDR2: DFQATT, SNEGSKA (reference sequence). V shed 5 bases and J shed 2 bases, with 17 bases lying between them. CDR3 amino acids: CSAWGAADYTDTQYF. CDR3 DNA sequence: TGCAGTGCTTGGGGGGCGGCCGACTACACAGATACGCAGTATTTT.

In its sample, this clonotype was seen many times. This chain connects TRBV18 to TRBJ2-3; D is perhaps TRBD2 (6 bases). The CDR3 is 14 amino acids. In germline, CDR1 is KGHSH, CDR2 LQKENI. The V and J ends lost 5 bases and 1 base respectively, with 10 bases between them. CDR3 amino acids: CASSSGTGTDTQYF. For the CDR3, the DNA is TGTGCCAGCTCATCCGGGACTGGCACAGATACGCAGTATTTT.

The rearrangement uses TRBV4-3 and TRBJ1-4; D gene unclear. In germline, CDR1 is LGHNA, CDR2 YSLEER. Trimming stripped 0 bases from V and 8 bases from J, with 19 bases between. This CDR3 is 17 amino acids long. CDR3 nucleotides: TGCGCCAGCAGCCAAGATACCAACCCGATTCGTGTGGAAAAACTGTTTTTT. Encoded protein: CASSQDTNPIRVEKLFF.

This clonotype was detected a few times. The V call is TRBV6-1, the J call TRBJ1-1; unclear D gene. The CDR3 has 12 residues. The V end lost 3 bases, the J end lost 4 bases, and 6 bases lay between the germline ends. Germline CDR1 reads MNHNS; CDR2 reads SASEGT. As DNA, the CDR3 is TGTGCCAGCAGTGATCGATTCACTGAAGCTTTCTTT. As protein: CASSDRFTEAFF.

At least ten counts were recorded for this clonotype. The chain employs TRBV11-1 and TRBJ2-3; TRBD2 matches 10 bases. Germline V CDR1 and CDR2: SGHAT, FQDESV (reference sequence). Trimming cost V 5 bases and J 7 bases; bases outside gene matches: 9. This CDR3 has 15 residues. CDR3 sequence reads: CASSPPGLASNTQYF. The CDR3, as DNA: TGTGCCAGCAGCCCTCCGGGACTAGCGAGTAATACGCAGTATTTT.

The V and J genes are TRBV6-5 and TRBJ2-1; maybe TRBD2 (6 bases). CDR3 size: 15 residues. Germline V lookup: CDR1 MNHEY, CDR2 SVGAGI. V dropped 5 bases and J dropped 0 bases, with 11 bases sitting between them. DNA for the CDR3: TGTGCCAGCAGTGCCTACGGGAGCTCCTACAATGAGCAGTTCTTC. Translating gives CASSAYGSSYNEQFF.

The rearrangement links TRBV27 to TRBJ1-5; no firm D call. This CDR3 region has 14 residues. The V end was cut by 3 bases, the J end by 3 bases, with 9 bases between. The germline V gene has CDR1 MNHEY and CDR2 SMNVEV (reference sequence). The CDR3 is CASSFLGYNQPQHF. CDR3 bases: TGTGCCAGCAGTTTCTTAGGTTACAATCAGCCCCAGCATTTT.

V gene TRBV27 combines with J gene TRBJ1-6, with TRBD1 matching over 8 bases. The CDR3 has 13 amino acids. Germline-derived CDR1 and CDR2 are MNHEY and SMNVEV (reference sequence). V lost 7 bases and J lost 9; bases outside the gene matches: 5. The CDR3 DNA sequence: TGTGCCAGCAAACCCGACAGGGGTTCACCCCTCCACTTT. It encodes CASKPDRGSPLHF.